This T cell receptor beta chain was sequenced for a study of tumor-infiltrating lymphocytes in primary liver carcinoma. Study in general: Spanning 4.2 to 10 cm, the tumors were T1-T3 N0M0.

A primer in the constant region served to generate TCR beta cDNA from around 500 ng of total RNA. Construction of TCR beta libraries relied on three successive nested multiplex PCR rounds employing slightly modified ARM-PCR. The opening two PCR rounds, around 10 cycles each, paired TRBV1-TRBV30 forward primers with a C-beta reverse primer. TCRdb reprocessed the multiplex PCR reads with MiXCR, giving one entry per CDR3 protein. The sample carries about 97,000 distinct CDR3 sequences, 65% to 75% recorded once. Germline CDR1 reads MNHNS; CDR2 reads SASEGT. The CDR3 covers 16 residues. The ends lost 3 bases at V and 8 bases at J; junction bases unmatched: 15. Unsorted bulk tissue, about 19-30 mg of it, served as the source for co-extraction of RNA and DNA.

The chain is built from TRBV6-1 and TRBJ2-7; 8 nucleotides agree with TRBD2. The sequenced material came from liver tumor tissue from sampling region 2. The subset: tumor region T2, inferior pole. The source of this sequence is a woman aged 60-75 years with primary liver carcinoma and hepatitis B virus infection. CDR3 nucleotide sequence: TGTGCCAGCAGTGACCCCCCCGGGACCGGGAGGGTCAAGCAGTACTTC. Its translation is CASSDPPGTGRVKQYF.